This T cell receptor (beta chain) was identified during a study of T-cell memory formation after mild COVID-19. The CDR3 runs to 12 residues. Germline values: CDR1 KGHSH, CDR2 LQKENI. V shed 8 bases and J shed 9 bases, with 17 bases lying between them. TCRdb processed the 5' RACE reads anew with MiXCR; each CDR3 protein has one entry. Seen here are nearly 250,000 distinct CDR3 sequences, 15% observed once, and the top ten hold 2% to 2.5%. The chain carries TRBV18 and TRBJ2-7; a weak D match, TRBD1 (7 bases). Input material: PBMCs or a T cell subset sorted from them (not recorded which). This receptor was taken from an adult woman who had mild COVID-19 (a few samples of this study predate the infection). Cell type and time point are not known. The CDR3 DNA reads TGTGCCAGCGAGGCGGGACAGCTAGGGCAGTACTTC. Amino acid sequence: CASEAGQLGQYF.